The next 21 T cell receptor beta chains were all read from a single sample in a study of cytomegalovirus exposure and HLA in healthy donors. Primers: 60 Vbeta forward and 13 Jbeta reverse. The data were produced by immunoSEQ multiplex PCR, yet TCRdb's version contains in-frame clones alone and is incomplete. The table lists 100,000 to 150,000 clones. Sequenced sample: PBMCs. These TCRs come from a man between 35 and 55 years old in good health and CMV-seronegative.

The chain links TRBV2 to TRBJ2-3; 11 nucleotides match TRBD2. The CDR3 consists of 16 residues. V shed 7 bases, J shed 5 bases, and the junction held 11 bases outside the gene matches. Germline V CDR1 and CDR2: SNHLY, FYNNEI. CDR3 region: CASMGELAGGGDTQYF. The DNA of the CDR3 is TGTGCCAGCATGGGTGAGCTAGCGGGAGGTGGAGATACGCAGTATTTT.

The genes are TRBV5-1 and TRBJ2-1; no definite D call. The germline V gene encodes CDR1 SGHRS and CDR2 YFSETQ. Trimming shortened V by 0 bases and J by 9 bases, and 10 bases separated the two germline ends. The CDR3 extends over 13 amino acids. Here the CDR3 DNA reads TGCGCCAGCAGCTTGGGCGGATCCGGTGAGCAGTTCTTC. Translated: CASSLGGSGEQFF.

J is TRBJ1-2 and V is TRBV5-6; D ambiguous. V dropped 0 bases and J dropped 4 bases, with 10 bases sitting between them. Germline-derived CDR1 and CDR2 are SGHDT and YYEEEE. The CDR3 extends over 14 amino acids. CDR3 protein: CASSLAGLSYGYTF. The CDR3 DNA is TGTGCCAGCAGCTTGGCCGGACTCAGCTATGGCTACACCTTC.

This chain joins TRBV5-5 and TRBJ2-5, with 10 bases matching TRBD2. J gave up 2 bases and V 4 bases, and 5 bases lay outside the gene matches. CDR1 and CDR2 (germline): SGHKS, YYEKEE (reference sequence). This CDR3 contains 15 residues. CDR3 amino acids: CASSPPTSGQETQYF. Here the CDR3 DNA reads TGTGCCAGCAGCCCCCCGACTAGCGGGCAAGAGACCCAGTACTTC.

The V and J genes are TRBV29-1 and TRBJ1-3; D remains unclear. V lost 6 bases and J 0 bases, leaving 12 bases between the germline ends. Germline CDR1 SQVTM, CDR2 ANQGSEA. This CDR3 has 14 residues. The CDR3 reads CSVRGSGSGNTIYF. In DNA form, the CDR3 reads TGCAGCGTACGGGGTAGCGGCTCTGGAAACACCATATATTTT.

This rearrangement joins TRBV5-1 to TRBJ2-5, with 11 bases identical to TRBD1. V shed 0 bases and J 4 bases; nucleotides not matched to a gene: 2. Germline V CDR1 and CDR2: SGHRS, YFSETQ. The CDR3 consists of 15 residues. CDR3 residues: CASSLAGTGGETQYF. CDR3 coding DNA: TGCGCCAGCAGCTTGGCCGGGACAGGGGGAGAGACCCAGTACTTC.

This chain connects TRBV11-3 to TRBJ2-1; D is unclear. The V gene's germline CDR1 is SGHNT and CDR2 YENEEA. There are 15 residues in the CDR3. V lost 3 bases and J 0 bases, leaving 9 bases between the germline ends. The CDR3 loop is CASSFGASSYNEQFF. The CDR3, as DNA: TGTGCCAGCAGCTTCGGAGCGAGCTCCTACAATGAGCAGTTCTTC.

J is TRBJ2-7 and V is TRBV5-1; 8 bases fit TRBD2. Looked up from germline, CDR1 is SGHRS and CDR2 is YFSETQ. The CDR3 is 13 residues long. V was clipped by 3 bases and J by 3 bases; unmatched bases: 2. CDR3 protein: CASSWTSNYEQYF. In nucleotides, the CDR3 is TGCGCCAGCAGCTGGACTAGCAACTACGAGCAGTACTTC. Variable domain in full (rest from reference TRBV5-1 and TRBJ2-7): KAGVTQTPRYLIKTRGQQVTLSCSPISGHRSVSWYQQTPGQGLQFLFEYFSETQRNKGNFPGRFSGRQFSNSRSEMNVSTLELGDSALYLCASSWTSNYEQYFGPGTRLTVT.

The V and J genes are TRBV6-1 and TRBJ2-7, with 7 nucleotides matching TRBD2. Germline CDR1 is MNHNS and CDR2 is SASEGT. The V gene end was trimmed by 2 bases and the J gene end by 3 bases; junction bases not matched to a gene: 7. The CDR3 is 15 residues long. DNA for the CDR3: TGTGCCAGCAGTGAAATGTCTAGCGGCAACTACGAGCAGTACTTC. Its translation is CASSEMSSGNYEQYF.

This rearrangement joins TRBV9 to TRBJ2-5; D not resolved. Germline V gene data show CDR1 as SGDLS and CDR2 as YYNGEE. Trimming took 4 bases from V and 2 from J, leaving 9 bases between them. The CDR3 loop spans 13 amino acids. CDR3 DNA sequence: TGTGCCAGCAGCCCGCGATCACAAGAGACCCAGTACTTC. As protein: CASSPRSQETQYF.

The rearrangement links TRBV19 to TRBJ1-1, with D unresolved. The CDR3 has 14 amino acids. V was trimmed by 4 bases and J by 7 bases, leaving 16 bases between them. Per the germline V gene, CDR1 is LNHDA and CDR2 is SQIVND (reference sequence). The CDR3 nucleotides read TGTGCCAGTAGTACCGGACGGACGGGGAATGAAGCTTTCTTT. Residues: CASSTGRTGNEAFF.

This chain links TRBV11-3 with TRBJ2-3; 13 bases align to TRBD2. The length of the CDR3 is 18 residues. Germline CDR1 and CDR2: SGHNT and YENEEA. Losses at the gene ends were 4 bases for V and 0 bases for J; bases not matched to a gene: 7. The CDR3 DNA follows: TGTGCCAGCAGCTCCGGGACTAGCGGGACGGGGAGCACAGATACGCAGTATTTT. Residues: CASSSGTSGTGSTDTQYF.

The chain uses TRBV13 and TRBJ2-3; 7 nucleotides align to TRBD2. V was clipped by 6 bases and J by 4 bases; unmatched bases: 7. This CDR3 contains 14 residues. Germline V gene lookup returns CDR1 PRHDT and CDR2 FYEKMQ (reference sequence). Written as DNA, the CDR3 is TGTGCCAGCAGACCGGGGGGACTCCCAGATACGCAGTATTTT. Translating gives CASRPGGLPDTQYF.

The rearrangement links TRBV9 to TRBJ2-7; weak D call: TRBD2 (5 bases). The CDR3 extends over 15 amino acids. Germline CDR1 is SGDLS and CDR2 is YYNGEE. Trimming took 0 bases from V and 1 from J, leaving 11 bases between them. The CDR3 DNA sequence: TGTGCCAGCAGCGTAGGAGGAGCGGTTTCCTACGAGCAGTACTTC. This encodes CASSVGGAVSYEQYF.

The chain recombines TRBV5-4 with TRBJ1-1, with unresolved D. The CDR3 is made up of 13 amino acids. The germline gives CDR1 SGHNT, CDR2 YYREEE (reference sequence). V was cut by 5 bases and J by 1 base, with 9 bases left in between. CDR3: CASRKGENTEAFF. CDR3 nucleotide sequence: TGTGCCAGCAGAAAGGGAGAGAACACTGAAGCTTTCTTT. The full variable domain, its missing parts supplied by reference TRBV5-4 and TRBJ1-1, is ETGVTQSPTHLIKTRGQQVTLRCSSQSGHNTVSWYQQALGQGPQFIFQYYREEENGRGNFPPRFSGLQFPNYSSELNVNALELDDSALYLCASRKGENTEAFFGQGTRLTVV.

The chain couples TRBV7-3 to TRBJ2-2, with TRBD1 as a possible D gene (7 bases). This CDR3 contains 14 residues. Per the germline V gene, CDR1 is SGHTA and CDR2 is FQGTGA. Trimming removed 5 bases at V and 5 bases at J, with 12 bases between. CDR3 coding DNA: TGTGCCAGCAGCACGACAGGGAGGACCGGGGAGCTGTTTTTT. Encoded protein: CASSTTGRTGELFF.

The chain uses TRBV11-3 and TRBJ2-7; D perhaps matches TRBD1 (6 bases). CDR1 and CDR2 (germline): SGHNT, YENEEA. The CDR3 has 15 amino acids. Trimming shortened V by 0 bases and J by 6 bases, and 15 bases separated the two germline ends. CDR3 nucleotide sequence: TGTGCCAGCAGCTTAGACCCGGGCCCACAGGGCGAGCAGTACTTC. This codes for CASSLDPGPQGEQYF.

The chain combines TRBV5-1 with TRBJ2-3, with TRBD2 identical over 14 bases. The CDR3 loop spans 17 amino acids. The J segment lost 0 bases and the V segment lost 4 bases, leaving 4 bases of the junction unmatched. Germline lookup yields CDR1 SGHRS and CDR2 YFSETQ. The CDR3 region is CASSGTSGRESTDTQYF. In DNA form, the CDR3 reads TGCGCCAGCAGCGGGACTAGCGGGAGAGAGAGCACAGATACGCAGTATTTT.

This chain uses TRBV6-6 with TRBJ2-7; TRBD1 aligns across 9 bases. CDR3 length: 14 residues. CDR1 is MNHNY and CDR2 is SVGAGI in the germline V gene (reference sequence). Trimming removed 5 bases from V and 8 bases from J; junction bases left unmatched: 10. The CDR3 spells CASSARQGDPKQYF. The DNA of the CDR3 is TGTGCCAGCAGTGCCAGACAGGGGGACCCCAAGCAGTACTTC.

The J gene is TRBJ2-5, the V gene TRBV6-5; the D gene is possibly TRBD2 (6 bases). The J call may be incorrect, as the DNA end agrees better with TRBJ2-7. The CDR3 is 14 residues long. Germline assignment: CDR1 MNHEY and CDR2 SVGAGI. The CDR3 protein is CASSYARDFYEQYF. The CDR3 bases are TGTGCCAGCAGTTACGCTCGGGACTTCTACGAGCAGTACTTC.

The chain links TRBV5-1 to TRBJ2-7, with 9 positions matching TRBD1. Germline V lookup: CDR1 SGHRS, CDR2 YFSETQ. The CDR3 contains 16 residues. Unmatched junction bases numbered 13, after V lost 4 bases and J lost 5 bases. CDR3 DNA: TGCGCCAGCAGCCAAAACGGACAGGGGCGCGGAGACGAGCAGTACTTC. Protein: CASSQNGQGRGDEQYF.